The clone carrying this T cell receptor (beta chain) was recorded a few times. Using unique molecular identifiers, the investigators prepared the TCRbeta library. Using its own MiXCR run on the PCR reads, TCRdb lists one record per CDR3 protein. The table includes about 370,000 distinct CDR3 sequences, around 21% detected once. The record originates from a study of T-cell reconstitution after alpha-beta-depleted transplantation in children. Sequencing used PBMCs from the stem cell graft donor, obtained from the stem cell graft. This TCR came from a human donor who donated a stem cell graft to a child with acute myeloid leukemia.

The DNA of the CDR3 is TGTGCCAGCAGTTTATTACCACCACAGCTCGACGAGCAGTACTTC. The encoded protein is CASSLLPPQLDEQYF. The rearrangement joins TRBV27 to TRBJ2-7; D remains unclear. V gave up 1 base and J gave up 5 bases, with 15 bases separating them. This CDR3 comprises 15 residues. Per the germline V gene, CDR1 is MNHEY and CDR2 is SMNVEV (reference sequence).